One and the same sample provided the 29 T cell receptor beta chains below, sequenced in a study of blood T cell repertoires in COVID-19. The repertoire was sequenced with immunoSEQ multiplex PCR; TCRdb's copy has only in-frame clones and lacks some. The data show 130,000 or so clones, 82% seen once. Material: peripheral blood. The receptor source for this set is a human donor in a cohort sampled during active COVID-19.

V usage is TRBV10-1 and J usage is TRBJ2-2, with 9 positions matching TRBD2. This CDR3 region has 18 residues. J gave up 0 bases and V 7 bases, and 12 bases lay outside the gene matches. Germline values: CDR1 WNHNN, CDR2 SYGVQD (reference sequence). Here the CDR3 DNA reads TGCGCCAGCATCGAAAATAGCGGGGGCCGACCGAACACCGGGGAGCTGTTTTTT. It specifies CASIENSGGRPNTGELFF.

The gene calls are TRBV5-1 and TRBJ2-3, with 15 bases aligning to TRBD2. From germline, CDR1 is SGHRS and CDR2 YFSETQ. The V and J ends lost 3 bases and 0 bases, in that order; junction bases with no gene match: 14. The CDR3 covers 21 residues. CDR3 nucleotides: TGCGCCAGCAGCTCGTTGGGACTAGCGGGGGGCCATCAGGTTAGCACAGATACGCAGTATTTT. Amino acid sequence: CASSSLGLAGGHQVSTDTQYF.

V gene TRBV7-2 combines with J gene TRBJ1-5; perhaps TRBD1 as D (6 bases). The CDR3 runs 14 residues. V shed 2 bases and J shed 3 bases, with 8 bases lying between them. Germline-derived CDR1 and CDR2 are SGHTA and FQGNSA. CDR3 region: CASSLNRDNQPQHF. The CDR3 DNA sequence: TGTGCCAGCAGCTTAAACAGGGACAATCAGCCCCAGCATTTT. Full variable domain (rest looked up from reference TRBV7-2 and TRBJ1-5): GAGVSQSPSNKVTEKGKDVELRCDPISGHTALYWYRQSLGQGLEFLIYFQGNSAPDKSGLPSDRFSAERTGGSVSTLTIQRTQQEDSAVYLCASSLNRDNQPQHFGDGTRLSIL.

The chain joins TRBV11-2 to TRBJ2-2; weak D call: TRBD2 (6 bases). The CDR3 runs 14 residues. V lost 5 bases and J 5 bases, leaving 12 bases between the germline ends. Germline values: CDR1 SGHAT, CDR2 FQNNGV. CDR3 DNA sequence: TGTGCCAGCAGCCAAACAAGCGGGACCGGGGAGCTGTTTTTT. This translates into CASSQTSGTGELFF.

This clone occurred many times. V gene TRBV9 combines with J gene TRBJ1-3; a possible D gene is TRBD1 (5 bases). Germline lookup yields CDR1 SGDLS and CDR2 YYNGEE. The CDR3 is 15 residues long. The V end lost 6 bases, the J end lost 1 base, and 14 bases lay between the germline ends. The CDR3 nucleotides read TGTGCCAGCACCGGGGGACTGTCTTCTGGAAACACCATATATTTT. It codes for CASTGGLSSGNTIYF. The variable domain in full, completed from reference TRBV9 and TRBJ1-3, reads DSGVTQTPKHLITATGQRVTLRCSPRSGDLSVYWYQQSLDQGLQFLIQYYNGEERAKGNILERFSAQQFPDLHSELNLSSLELGDSALYFCASTGGLSSGNTIYFGEGSWLTVV.

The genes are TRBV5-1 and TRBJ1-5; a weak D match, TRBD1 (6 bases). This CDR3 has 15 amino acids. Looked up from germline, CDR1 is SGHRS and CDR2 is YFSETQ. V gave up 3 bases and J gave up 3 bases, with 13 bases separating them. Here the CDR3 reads CASSWSDSANQPQHF. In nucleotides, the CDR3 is TGCGCCAGCAGCTGGTCGGACAGCGCCAATCAGCCCCAGCATTTT.

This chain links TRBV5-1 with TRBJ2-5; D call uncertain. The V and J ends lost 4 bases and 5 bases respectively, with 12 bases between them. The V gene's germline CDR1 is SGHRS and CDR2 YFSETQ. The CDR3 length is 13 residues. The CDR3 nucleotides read TGCGCCAGCAGCCGGCGGCCCCGGGAGACCCAGTACTTC. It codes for CASSRRPRETQYF.

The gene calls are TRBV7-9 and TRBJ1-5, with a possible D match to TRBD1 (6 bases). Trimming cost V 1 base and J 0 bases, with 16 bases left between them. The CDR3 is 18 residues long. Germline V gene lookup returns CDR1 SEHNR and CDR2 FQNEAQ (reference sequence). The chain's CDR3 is CASSLGQKGGNSNQPQHF. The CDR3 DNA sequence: TGTGCCAGCAGCTTAGGTCAGAAGGGGGGGAATAGCAATCAGCCCCAGCATTTT.

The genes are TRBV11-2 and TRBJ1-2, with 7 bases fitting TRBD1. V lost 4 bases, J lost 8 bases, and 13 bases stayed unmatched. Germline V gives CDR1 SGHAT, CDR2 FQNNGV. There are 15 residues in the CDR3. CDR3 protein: CASSYGQVLTRGYTF. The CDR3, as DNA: TGTGCCAGCAGCTACGGACAGGTCCTGACGAGAGGCTACACCTTC.

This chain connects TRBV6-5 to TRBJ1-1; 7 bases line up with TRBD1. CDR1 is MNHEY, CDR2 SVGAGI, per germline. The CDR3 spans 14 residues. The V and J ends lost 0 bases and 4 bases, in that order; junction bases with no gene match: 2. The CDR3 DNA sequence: TGTGCCAGCAGTTACTCGGCAGGGGGCACTGAAGCTTTCTTT. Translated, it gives CASSYSAGGTEAFF.

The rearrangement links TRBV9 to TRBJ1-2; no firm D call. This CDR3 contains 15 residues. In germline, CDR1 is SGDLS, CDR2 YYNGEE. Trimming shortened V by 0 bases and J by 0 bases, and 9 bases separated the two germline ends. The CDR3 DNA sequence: TGTGCCAGCAGCGTAGGTCCAGGCCCTAACTATGGCTACACCTTC. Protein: CASSVGPGPNYGYTF.

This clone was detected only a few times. CDR3 bases: TGTGCCAGCAGTGCCCAGGGCCCCGGCTACACCTTC. It yields the protein CASSAQGPGYTF. The chain is built from TRBV2 and TRBJ1-2; D is perhaps TRBD1 (5 bases). The CDR3 has 12 amino acids. Trimming took 4 bases from V and 8 from J, leaving 11 bases between them. CDR1 and CDR2 (germline): SNHLY, FYNNEI.

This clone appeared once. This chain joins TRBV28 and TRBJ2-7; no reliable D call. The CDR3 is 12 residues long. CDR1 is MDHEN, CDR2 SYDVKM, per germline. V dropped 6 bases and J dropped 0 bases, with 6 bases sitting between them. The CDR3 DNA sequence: TGTGCCAGCAGGTCCCGCTCCTACGAGCAGTACTTC. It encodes CASRSRSYEQYF.

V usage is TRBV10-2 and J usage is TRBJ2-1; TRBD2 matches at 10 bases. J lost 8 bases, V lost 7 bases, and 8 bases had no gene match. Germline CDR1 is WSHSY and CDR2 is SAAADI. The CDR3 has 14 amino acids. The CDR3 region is CASNSGGRGYEQFF. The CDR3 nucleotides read TGCGCCAGCAATAGCGGGGGGCGGGGCTATGAGCAGTTCTTC.

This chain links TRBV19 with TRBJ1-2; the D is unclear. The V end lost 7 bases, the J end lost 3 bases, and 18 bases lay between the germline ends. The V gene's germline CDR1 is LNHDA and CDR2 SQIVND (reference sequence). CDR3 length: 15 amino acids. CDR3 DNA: TGTGCCAGTACCCGAATAGACTACGGGGACTATGGCTACACCTTC. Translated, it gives CASTRIDYGDYGYTF.

The CDR3 sequence is CASREGSYEQYF. The CDR3, as DNA: TGTGCCAGCAGGGAGGGGAGCTACGAGCAGTACTTC. The chain links TRBV2 to TRBJ2-7, with a tentative D call TRBD2 (6 bases). Trimming shortened V by 6 bases and J by 3 bases, and 9 bases separated the two germline ends. CDR1 and CDR2 from the germline V gene are SNHLY and FYNNEI. The CDR3 runs 12 residues. Looking up the rest from reference TRBV2 and TRBJ2-7 gives the full variable domain: EPEVTQTPSHQVTQMGQEVILRCVPISNHLYFYWYRQILGQKVEFLVSFYNNEISEKSEIFDDQFSVERPDGSNFTLKIRSTKLEDSAMYFCASREGSYEQYFGPGTRLTVT.

CDR3 bases: TGTGCCAGCAGCAAAGGACAGGGCGGGGGAGATACGCAGTATTTT. This translates into CASSKGQGGGDTQYF. V is TRBV7-2 and J is TRBJ2-3; the D gene is possibly TRBD1 (8 bases). The ends were cut back, 5 bases at V and 5 bases at J, with 17 bases in the middle. CDR1 is SGHTA and CDR2 is FQGNSA in the germline V gene. The CDR3 spans 15 residues.

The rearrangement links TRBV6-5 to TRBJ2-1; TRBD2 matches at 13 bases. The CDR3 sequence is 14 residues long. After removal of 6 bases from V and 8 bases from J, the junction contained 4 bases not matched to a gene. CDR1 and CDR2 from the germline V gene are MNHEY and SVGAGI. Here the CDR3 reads CASRTGLAGDEQFF. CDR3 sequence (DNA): TGTGCCAGCAGGACCGGACTAGCGGGGGATGAGCAGTTCTTC.

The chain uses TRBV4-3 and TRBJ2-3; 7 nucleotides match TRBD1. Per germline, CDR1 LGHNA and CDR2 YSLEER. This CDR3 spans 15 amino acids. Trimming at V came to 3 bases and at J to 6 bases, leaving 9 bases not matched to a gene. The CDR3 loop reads CASSQTGNDRDTQYF. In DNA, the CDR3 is TGCGCCAGCAGCCAGACAGGGAACGATAGGGATACGCAGTATTTT.

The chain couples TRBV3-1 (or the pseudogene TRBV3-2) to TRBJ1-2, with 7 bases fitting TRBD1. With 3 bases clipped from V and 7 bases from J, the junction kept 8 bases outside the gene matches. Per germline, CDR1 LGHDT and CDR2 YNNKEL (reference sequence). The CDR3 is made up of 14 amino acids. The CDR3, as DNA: TGTGCCAGCAGCCAGACAGGGCGGATCGGTGGCTACACCTTC. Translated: CASSQTGRIGGYTF.

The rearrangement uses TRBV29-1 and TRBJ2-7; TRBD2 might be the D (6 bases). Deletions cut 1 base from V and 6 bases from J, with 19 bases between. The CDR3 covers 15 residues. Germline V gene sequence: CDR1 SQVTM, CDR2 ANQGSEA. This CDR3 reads CSVEGGSGLGGEQYF. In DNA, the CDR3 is TGCAGCGTTGAAGGCGGGTCGGGACTGGGAGGCGAGCAGTACTTC.

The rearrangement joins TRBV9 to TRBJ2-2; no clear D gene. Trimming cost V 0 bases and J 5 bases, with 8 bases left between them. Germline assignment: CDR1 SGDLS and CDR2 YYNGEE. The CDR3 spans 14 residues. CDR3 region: CASSVVPETGELFF. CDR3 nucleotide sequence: TGTGCCAGCAGCGTAGTCCCGGAGACCGGGGAGCTGTTTTTT.

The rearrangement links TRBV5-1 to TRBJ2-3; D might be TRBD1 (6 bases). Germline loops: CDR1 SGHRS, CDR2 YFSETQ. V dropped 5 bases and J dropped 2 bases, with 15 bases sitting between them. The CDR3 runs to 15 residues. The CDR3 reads CASSQGIGDTDTQYF. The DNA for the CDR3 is TGCGCCAGCAGTCAGGGGATAGGGGACACAGATACGCAGTATTTT.

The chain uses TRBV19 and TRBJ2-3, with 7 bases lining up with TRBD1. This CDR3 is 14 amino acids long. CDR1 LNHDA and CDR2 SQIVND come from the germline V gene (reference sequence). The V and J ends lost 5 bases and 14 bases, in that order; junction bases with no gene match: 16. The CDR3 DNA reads TGTGCCAGTAGTTCAGGGACAGTGAGCGCCCCACGGTATTTT. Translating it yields CASSSGTVSAPRYF.

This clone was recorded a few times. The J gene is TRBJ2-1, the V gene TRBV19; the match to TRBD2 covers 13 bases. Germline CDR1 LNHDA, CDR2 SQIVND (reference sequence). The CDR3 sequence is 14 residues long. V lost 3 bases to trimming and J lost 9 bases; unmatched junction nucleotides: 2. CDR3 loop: CASSIGLAGAEQFF. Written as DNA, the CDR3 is TGTGCCAGTAGTATTGGACTAGCGGGGGCTGAGCAGTTCTTC. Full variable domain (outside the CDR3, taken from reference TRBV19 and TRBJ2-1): DGGITQSPKYLFRKEGQNVTLSCEQNLNHDAMYWYRQDPGQGLRLIYYSQIVNDFQKGDIAEGYSVSREKKESFPLTVTSAQKNPTAFYLCASSIGLAGAEQFFGPGTRLTVL.

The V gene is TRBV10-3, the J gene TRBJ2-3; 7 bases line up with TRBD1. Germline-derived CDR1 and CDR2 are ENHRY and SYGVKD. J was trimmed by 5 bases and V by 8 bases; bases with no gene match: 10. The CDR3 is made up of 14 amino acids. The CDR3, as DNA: TGTGCCATCCAGGACAGGTGGGTTGGAGATACGCAGTATTTT. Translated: CAIQDRWVGDTQYF.

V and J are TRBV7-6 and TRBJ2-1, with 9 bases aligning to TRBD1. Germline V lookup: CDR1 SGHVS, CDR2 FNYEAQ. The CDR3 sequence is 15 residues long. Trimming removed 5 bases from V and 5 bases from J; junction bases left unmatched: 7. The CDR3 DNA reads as TGTGCCAGCAGCCGACCCGGGACAGGGAACAATGAGCAGTTCTTC. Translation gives CASSRPGTGNNEQFF.

The DNA for the CDR3 is TGTGCCAGCAGCTCCCGCCCTCAGGGAGCCAAAAACATTCAGTACTTC. It is translated as CASSSRPQGAKNIQYF. This chain joins TRBV7-9 and TRBJ2-4, with D maybe TRBD1 (5 bases). The germline V gene has CDR1 SEHNR and CDR2 FQNEAQ (reference sequence). This CDR3 is 16 amino acids long. Between the trimmed V and J ends, which lost 4 bases and 0 bases, there was a span of 13 bases.

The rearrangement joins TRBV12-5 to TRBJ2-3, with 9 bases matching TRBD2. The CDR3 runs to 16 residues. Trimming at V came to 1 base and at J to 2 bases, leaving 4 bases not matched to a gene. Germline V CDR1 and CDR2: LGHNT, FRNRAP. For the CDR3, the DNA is TGTGCTAGTGGTTTGGCCCTAGCGGGGTCCACAGATACGCAGTATTTT. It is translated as CASGLALAGSTDTQYF.